The 5 T cell receptor beta chains below come from one sample, sequenced in a study of T cells in Graves' hyperthyroidism and ophthalmopathy. Using RNA transcripts as the source, TCR beta CDR3 regions were amplified. HTBI primers were employed in a first-round RT-PCR of the TCR CDR3. One entry per CDR3 protein results from TCRdb running MiXCR on the multiplex PCR reads. The repertoire holds about 740,000 distinct CDR3 sequences, about 15% seen once, with 10% in the top ten. The sample consisted of blood. Source of these receptors: a young woman with Graves' hyperthyroidism.

This clonotype was detected ten times or more. V is TRBV10-3 and J is TRBJ2-5; D unclear. The CDR3 has 16 residues. CDR1 is ENHRY and CDR2 is SYGVKD in the germline V gene. The V end was cut by 7 bases, the J end by 0 bases, with 18 bases between. Here the CDR3 reads CAINPEPDENQETQYF. The CDR3 region has the DNA TGTGCCATCAACCCCGAGCCGGACGAAAACCAAGAGACCCAGTACTTC.

The chain is built from TRBV28 and TRBJ1-2; D uncertain. The CDR3 is 13 residues long. CDR1 is MDHEN, CDR2 SYDVKM, per germline. The V end lost 2 bases, the J end lost 8 bases, and 12 bases lay between the germline ends. For the CDR3, the DNA is TGTGCCAGCAGTTTACCCCTCAGAGTGGGCTACACCTTC. Translating it yields CASSLPLRVGYTF.

In its sample, this clonotype was seen a few times. The genes are TRBV20-1 and TRBJ2-3; tentative D call: TRBD2 (5 bases). V was trimmed by 1 base and J by 3 bases, leaving 17 bases between them. In germline, CDR1 is DFQATT, CDR2 SNEGSKA (reference sequence). The CDR3 consists of 16 residues. The CDR3 here is CSARAVPRGRTDTQYF. CDR3 DNA sequence: TGCAGTGCTAGAGCTGTACCCCGAGGGCGGACAGATACGCAGTATTTT.

Of note for this clonotype: A junction boundary mismatches the germline segment, possibly from a read error. The rearrangement joins TRBV7-9 to TRBJ2-1, with 7 bases lining up with TRBD1. Looked up from germline, CDR1 is SEHNR and CDR2 is FQNEAQ (reference sequence). This CDR3 is built from 16 residues. This CDR3 is CANSLNWTGGLNEQFF. CDR3 nucleotides: TGTGCCAACAGCTTAAATTGGACAGGAGGCCTCAATGAGCAGTTCTTC.

In its sample, this clonotype was seen many times. V and J are TRBV20-1 and TRBJ2-1; no definite D call. The CDR3 spans 14 residues. Trimming removed 1 base at V and 1 base at J, with 8 bases between. Germline CDR1 DFQATT, CDR2 SNEGSKA (reference sequence). The CDR3 DNA is TGCAGTGCTAGAGTGGCGGCGTCCTACAATGAGCAGTTCTTC. Its translation: CSARVAASYNEQFF.